A selection of T cell receptor beta chains follows, all from one sample in a study of T cell repertoires in cytomegalovirus infection. The antigens these receptors bind are not known. TCRdb fed the reads into MiXCR, producing one record per CDR3 protein. This sample has hundreds of thousands of distinct CDR3 sequences, with approximately 42% found just once. The sequencing here drew on cultured PBMCs, taken from culture after CMV antigen stimulation. These receptors were collected from a human donor in good health (CMV status not recorded). Some clones in this sample may be carry-over from other donors' samples. CDR3s include the opening cysteine and the closing phenylalanine or tryptophan. The D gene is left open where the match is weak. Where a row states a size, it is once, few, many or the class of an expanded clone; other rows omit it.

>TRBV7-9|TRBD1|15|.|TRBJ1-1
CASSLKVTGLTEAFF
TGTGCCAGCAGCTTAAAAGTGACAGGGCTCACTGAAGCTTTCTTT
>TRBV6-1|.|13|.|TRBJ1-1
CASSEPGDTEAFF
TGTGCCAGCAGTGAACCAGGGGACACTGAAGCTTTCTTT
>TRBV7-2|.|15|.|TRBJ2-7
CASSLSRDFSYEQYF
TGTGCCAGCAGCCTGAGCCGGGACTTCTCCTACGAGCAGTACTTC
>TRBV6-1|.|13|.|TRBJ2-7
CASSVIDPYEQYF
TGTGCCAGCAGTGTGATCGACCCCTACGAGCAGTACTTC
>TRBV11-2|.|14|.|TRBJ2-1
CASSFLDGNNEQFF
TGTGCCAGCAGCTTCTTGGACGGGAACAATGAGCAGTTCTTC
>TRBV7-2|.|16|many|TRBJ2-7
CASSLENFYRSGEQYF
TGTGCCAGCAGCTTAGAGAACTTCTACCGGAGTGGAGAGCAGTACTTC
>TRBV7-9|TRBD2|14|.|TRBJ2-5
CASSFAGGEETQYF
TGTGCCAGCAGCTTCGCGGGGGGGGAAGAGACCCAGTACTTC
>TRBV9|.|14|.|TRBJ2-5
CASSVDRWPWTQYF
TGTGCCAGCAGCGTAGATAGGTGGCCTTGGACCCAGTACTTC
>TRBV6-1|.|17|.|TRBJ1-5
CASSLTPGYYSNQPQHF
TGTGCCAGCAGCCTTACTCCTGGATACTATAGCAATCAGCCCCAGCATTTT
>TRBV4-2|.|14|.|TRBJ1-4
CASSQTSTNEKLFF
TGTGCCAGCAGCCAAACCTCAACTAATGAAAAACTGTTTTTT
>TRBV7-8|TRBD2|15|many|TRBJ2-7
CASRWTSGSPYEQYF
TGTGCCAGCAGATGGACTAGCGGGAGCCCCTACGAGCAGTACTTC
>TRBV9|.|14|.|TRBJ1-2
CASSRPGLAGGYTF
TGTGCCAGCAGCCGACCCGGGCTGGCGGGTGGCTACACCTTC
>TRBV19|.|17|.|TRBJ1-1
CASTRPPDSPGDTEAFF
TGTGCCAGTACCCGTCCTCCGGACAGCCCTGGGGACACTGAAGCTTTCTTT
>TRBV7-3|TRBD1|16|.|TRBJ2-2
CASSLSRRGKTGELFF
TGTGCCAGCAGCTTATCCCGCAGGGGGAAAACCGGGGAGCTGTTTTTT
>TRBV20-1|.|14|few|TRBJ2-2
CSAIHGGAHGELFF
TGCAGTGCCATTCACGGGGGAGCCCACGGGGAGCTGTTTTTT
>TRBV5-4|.|13|.|TRBJ1-1
CASSPGGETEAFF
TGTGCCAGCAGCCCAGGCGGTGAAACTGAAGCTTTCTTT
>TRBV7-9|TRBD2|13|few|TRBJ2-2
CAIPLAGTGELFF
TGTGCCATACCCTTAGCGGGCACCGGGGAGCTGTTTTTT
>TRBV15|.|16|.|TRBJ2-1
CATSRDFESGVREQFF
TGTGCCACCAGCAGAGATTTCGAGTCGGGGGTAAGAGAGCAGTTCTTC
>TRBV7-2|.|14|few|TRBJ2-3
CASSLATHADTQYF
TGTGCCAGCAGCCTTGCTACCCACGCAGATACGCAGTATTTT
>TRBV12-3/TRBV12-4|TRBD2|16|.|TRBJ2-1
CASSITTSGGAAEQFF
TGTGCCAGCAGTATCACGACTAGCGGGGGGGCAGCGGAGCAGTTCTTC
>TRBV7-7|.|13|few|TRBJ2-7
CASSLDTDYEQYF
TGTGCCAGCAGCTTAGATACGGATTACGAGCAGTACTTC
>TRBV7-2|TRBD1|15|many|TRBJ1-6
CASSPGTAEYSPLHF
TGTGCCAGCAGCCCAGGGACAGCGGAGTATTCACCCCTCCACTTT
>TRBV7-8|.|15|.|TRBJ2-3
CASSPTGWATDTQYF
TGTGCCAGCAGTCCGACAGGCTGGGCCACAGATACGCAGTATTTT
>TRBV7-2|.|15|.|TRBJ1-4
CASSPLGGDNEKLFF
TGTGCCAGCAGTCCCTTGGGAGGGGATAATGAAAAACTGTTTTTT